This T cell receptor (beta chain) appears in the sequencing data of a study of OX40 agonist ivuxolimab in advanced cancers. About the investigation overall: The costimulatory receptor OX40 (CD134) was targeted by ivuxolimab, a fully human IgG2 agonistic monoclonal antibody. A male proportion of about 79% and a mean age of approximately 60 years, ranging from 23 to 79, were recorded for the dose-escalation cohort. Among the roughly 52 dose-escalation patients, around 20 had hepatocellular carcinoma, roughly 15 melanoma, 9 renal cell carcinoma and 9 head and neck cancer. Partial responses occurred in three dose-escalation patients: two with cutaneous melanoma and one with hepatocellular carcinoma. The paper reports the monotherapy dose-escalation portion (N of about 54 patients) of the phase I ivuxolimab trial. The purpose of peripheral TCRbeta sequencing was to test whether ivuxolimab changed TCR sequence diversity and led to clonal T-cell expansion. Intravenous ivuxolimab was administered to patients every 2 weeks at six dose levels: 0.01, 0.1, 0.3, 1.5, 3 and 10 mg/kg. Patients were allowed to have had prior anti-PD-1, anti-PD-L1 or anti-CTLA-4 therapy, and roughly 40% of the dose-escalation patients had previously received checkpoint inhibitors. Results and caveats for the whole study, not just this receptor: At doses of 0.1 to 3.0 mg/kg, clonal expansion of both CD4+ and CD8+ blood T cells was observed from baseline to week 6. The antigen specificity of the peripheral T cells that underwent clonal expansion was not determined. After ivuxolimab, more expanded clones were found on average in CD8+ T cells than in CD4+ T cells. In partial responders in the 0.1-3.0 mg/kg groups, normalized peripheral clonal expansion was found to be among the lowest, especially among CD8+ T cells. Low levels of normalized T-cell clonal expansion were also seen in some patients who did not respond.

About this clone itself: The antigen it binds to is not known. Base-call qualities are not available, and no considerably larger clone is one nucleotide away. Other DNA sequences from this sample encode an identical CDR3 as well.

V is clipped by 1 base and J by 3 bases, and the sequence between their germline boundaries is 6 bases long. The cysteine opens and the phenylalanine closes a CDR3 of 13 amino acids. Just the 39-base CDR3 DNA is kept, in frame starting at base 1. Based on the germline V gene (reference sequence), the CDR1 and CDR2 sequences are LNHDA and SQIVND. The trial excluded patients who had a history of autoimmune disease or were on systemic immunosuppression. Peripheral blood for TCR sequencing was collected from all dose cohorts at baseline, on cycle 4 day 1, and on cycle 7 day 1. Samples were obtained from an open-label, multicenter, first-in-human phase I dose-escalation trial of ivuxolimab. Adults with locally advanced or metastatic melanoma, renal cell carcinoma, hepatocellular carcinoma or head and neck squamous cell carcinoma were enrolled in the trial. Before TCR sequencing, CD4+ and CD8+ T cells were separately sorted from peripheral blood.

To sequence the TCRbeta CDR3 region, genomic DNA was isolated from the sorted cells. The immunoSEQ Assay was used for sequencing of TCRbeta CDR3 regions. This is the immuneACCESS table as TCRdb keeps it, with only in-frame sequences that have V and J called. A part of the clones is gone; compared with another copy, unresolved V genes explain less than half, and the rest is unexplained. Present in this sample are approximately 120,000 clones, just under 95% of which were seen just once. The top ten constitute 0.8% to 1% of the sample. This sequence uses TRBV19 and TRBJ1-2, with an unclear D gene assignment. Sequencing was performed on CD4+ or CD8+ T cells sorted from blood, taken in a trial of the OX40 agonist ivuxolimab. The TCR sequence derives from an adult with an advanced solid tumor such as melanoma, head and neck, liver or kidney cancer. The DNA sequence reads TGTGCCAGTAGTATAGGACAAGACTATGGCTACACCTTC. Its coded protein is CASSIGQDYGYTF.